This T cell receptor (beta chain) was sequenced during a study of shared clonotypes between healthy human individuals. Naivety among CD8 cells was defined by CD45RO negativity and positive CCR7 selection, thereby excluding terminally differentiated effector memory CD45RA+ cells. Measured with immunoSEQ multiplex PCR; TCRdb has only the in-frame clones, and not every one. Here the sample spans hundreds of thousands of clones, around 90% being singletons. This clone has only one observation. Looked up from germline, CDR1 is LNHDA and CDR2 is SQIVND (reference sequence). Trimming stripped 2 bases from V and 4 bases from J, with 9 bases between. The CDR3 extends over 14 amino acids.

The chain joins TRBV19 to TRBJ1-5; D uncertain. The sequencing input was naive CD8+ T cells sorted from blood. The source is a man aged 25 to 40 in good health. CDR3 amino acids: CASSIKWVNQPQHF. The CDR3 nucleotides read TGTGCCAGTAGTATAAAATGGGTTAATCAGCCCCAGCATTTT.